Each of the 18 T cell receptor beta chains below was sequenced from the same sample in a study of long-term antiretroviral therapy in people with HIV (dated by TCRdb to between 2021 and 2023). The immunoSEQ hsTCRB v3.0 assay was used at survey level resolution to sequence the TRB variable region. TCRdb stores this immuneACCESS table with in-frame sequences only. Part of the clones is absent; in the studies checked, under half of the shortfall reflects unresolved V genes, and no reason is known for the rest. This sample has approximately 18,000 clones in its table, and 75% to 85% of those were observed once. Approximately 4.2% of the sample lies in the top ten. The material sequenced was unsorted PBMCs, taken 0.1 years before starting antiretroviral therapy. All receptors come from a young man with HIV.

This clone was detected a few times. V is TRBV7-9 and J is TRBJ2-1; 10 bases are shared with TRBD2. V lost 5 bases to trimming and J lost 6 bases; unmatched junction nucleotides: 16. This CDR3 region has 18 residues. CDR1 SEHNR and CDR2 FQNEAQ come from the germline V gene (reference sequence). CDR3 coding DNA: TGTGCCAGCAGCCCCGTGGCCGGTGTAGCGGGAGGCTTCAATGAGCAGTTCTTC. Protein product: CASSPVAGVAGGFNEQFF.

The V and J genes are TRBV9 and TRBJ2-1, with 9 bases fitting TRBD2. This CDR3 is 15 amino acids long. Germline CDR1 and CDR2: SGDLS and YYNGEE. The V and J ends lost 1 base and 9 bases, in that order; junction bases with no gene match: 8. DNA of the CDR3: TGTGCCAGCAGCGTACTAGCGGGGCCGCTCATTGAGCAGTTCTTC. Translating it yields CASSVLAGPLIEQFF.

The V and J genes are TRBV14 and TRBJ2-7; D may be TRBD1 or TRBD2 (5 bases each). Trimming shortened V by 1 base and J by 1 base, and 8 bases separated the two germline ends. The CDR3 spans 14 residues. Germline CDR1 reads SGHDN; CDR2 reads FVKESK. The CDR3 is CASSQAGASYEQYF. CDR3 bases: TGTGCCAGCAGCCAAGCCGGGGCTTCCTACGAGCAGTACTTC.

This rearrangement joins TRBV18 to TRBJ2-3, with D unresolved. V was shortened by 4 bases and J by 8 bases, with 10 bases between the two germline ends. This CDR3 contains 12 residues. Per the germline V gene, CDR1 is KGHSH and CDR2 is LQKENI. For the CDR3, the DNA is TGTGCCAGCTCACTTCCTCAGAGTACGCAGTATTTT. It specifies CASSLPQSTQYF.

The chain uses TRBV11-2 and TRBJ1-3, with a tentative D call TRBD1 (6 bases). Germline loops: CDR1 SGHAT, CDR2 FQNNGV. This CDR3 spans 15 amino acids. Trimming took off 0 bases at V and 6 bases at J, with 12 bases between the two ends. CDR3 loop: CASSLDQGPPNTIYF. The CDR3 DNA reads TGTGCCAGCAGCTTAGACCAGGGGCCGCCAAACACCATATATTTT.

The chain couples TRBV5-1 to TRBJ2-2; no clear D. The V gene lost 4 bases and the J gene lost 1 base, with 5 bases spanning the gap. CDR1 and CDR2 (germline): SGHRS, YFSETQ. The CDR3 totals 13 residues. Here the CDR3 reads CASSPRNTGELFF. The CDR3 DNA follows: TGCGCCAGCAGCCCCCGGAACACCGGGGAGCTGTTTTTT. Using reference TRBV5-1 and TRBJ2-2 for the parts outside the CDR3, the full variable domain is KAGVTQTPRYLIKTRGQQVTLSCSPISGHRSVSWYQQTPGQGLQFLFEYFSETQRNKGNFPGRFSGRQFSNSRSEMNVSTLELGDSALYLCASSPRNTGELFFGEGSRLTVL.

The chain carries TRBV27 and TRBJ1-1; a possible D gene is TRBD1 (6 bases). CDR1 and CDR2 (germline): MNHEY, SMNVEV (reference sequence). With 2 bases removed from V and 5 bases from J, the gap between germline ends came to 12 bases. This CDR3 has 14 amino acids. CDR3 sequence reads: CASSLQGLWTEAFF. Written as DNA, the CDR3 is TGTGCCAGCAGTTTACAGGGGCTGTGGACTGAAGCTTTCTTT.

In this sample, this clone turned up a few times. The rearrangement joins TRBV7-2 to TRBJ1-2, with 8 bases that match TRBD1. CDR1 is SGHTA, CDR2 FQGNSA, per germline. V lost 6 bases to trimming and J lost 4 bases; unmatched junction nucleotides: 4. The CDR3 runs 13 residues. The CDR3 DNA reads TGTGCCAGCAGGGCCGGGACAGGCTATGGCTACACCTTC. It translates to CASRAGTGYGYTF.

The chain is built from TRBV7-8 and TRBJ1-1; 11 bases map to TRBD1. V trimming: 6 bases; J trimming: 6 bases; junction bases outside the gene matches: 12. Germline V lookup: CDR1 SGHVS, CDR2 FQNEAQ. This CDR3 is built from 16 residues. As DNA, the CDR3 is TGTGCCAGCAGTCCGGACAGGGGGCTAATCCTTCCTGAAGCTTTCTTT. Protein sequence: CASSPDRGLILPEAFF.

The rearrangement uses TRBV30 and TRBJ2-3; D gene unclear. Trimming removed 4 bases at V and 4 bases at J, with 6 bases between. The CDR3 contains 11 residues. The germline V gene has CDR1 GTSNPN and CDR2 SVGIG (reference sequence). DNA of the CDR3: TGTGCCTGGAAGGCGGCAGATACGCAGTATTTT. This translates into CAWKAADTQYF.

The V gene is TRBV28, the J gene TRBJ1-1; the D is unclear. This CDR3 is built from 14 residues. Trimming pared 3 bases from V and 0 bases from J, leaving 8 bases between. Germline V gene sequence: CDR1 MDHEN, CDR2 SYDVKM. The CDR3 DNA follows: TGTGCCAGCAGTTTTCAGAACATGAACACTGAAGCTTTCTTT. Its translation: CASSFQNMNTEAFF.

CDR3 nucleotide sequence: TGTGCCATCAGTACCAGGGTGAACTTCACCGGGGAGCTGTTTTTT. Amino acids: CAISTRVNFTGELFF. The V and J genes are TRBV10-3 and TRBJ2-2; TRBD1 might be the D (5 bases). V lost 5 bases and J 4 bases, leaving 14 bases between the germline ends. CDR3 length: 15 residues. Germline CDR1 ENHRY, CDR2 SYGVKD.

The genes are TRBV4-3 and TRBJ2-2; perhaps TRBD2 as D (5 bases). The V end lost 4 bases, the J end lost 5 bases, and 8 bases lay between the germline ends. CDR1 is LGHNA, CDR2 YSLEER, per germline. The CDR3 runs to 13 residues. CDR3 protein: CASSRTETGELFF. CDR3 coding DNA: TGCGCCAGCAGCCGGACTGAGACCGGGGAGCTGTTTTTT.

V gene TRBV6-5 combines with J gene TRBJ1-1, with unresolved D. The ends were cut back, 6 bases at V and 6 bases at J, with 14 bases in the middle. The germline V gene has CDR1 MNHEY and CDR2 SVGAGI. The CDR3 has 13 residues. CDR3 sequence (DNA): TGTGCCAGCAGCTCATCCACCGCAGCTGAAGCTTTCTTT. Its translation is CASSSSTAAEAFF.

V is TRBV6-6 and J is TRBJ2-7; possible D gene TRBD1, 5 bases. Germline CDR1 MNHNY, CDR2 SVGAGI (reference sequence). CDR3 length equals 14 residues. V lost 5 bases and J lost 5, with 16 bases in between. The chain's CDR3 is CASSPSTRADEQYF. DNA for the CDR3: TGTGCCAGCAGTCCCTCTACCAGGGCGGACGAGCAGTACTTC.

CDR3 DNA: TGTGCCAGCAAAGGTGATATGAACACTGAAGCTTTCTTT. Amino acids: CASKGDMNTEAFF. The V call is TRBV2, the J call TRBJ1-1; D gene unclear. Trimming took 7 bases from V and 0 from J, leaving 9 bases between them. This CDR3 is built from 13 residues. Germline V gene sequence: CDR1 SNHLY, CDR2 FYNNEI.

The chain combines TRBV10-3 with TRBJ1-1; the match to TRBD1 covers 8 bases. Trimming removed 6 bases from V and 1 base from J; junction bases left unmatched: 7. The CDR3 has 15 amino acids. Germline CDR1 is ENHRY and CDR2 is SYGVKD. The CDR3 protein is CAIRKDRETNTEAFF. The CDR3 bases are TGTGCCATCAGGAAGGACAGGGAGACGAACACTGAAGCTTTCTTT.

This clone was counted only a few times. The chain is built from TRBV28 and TRBJ2-7; D is perhaps TRBD1 (5 bases). V lost 4 bases and J 3 bases, leaving 16 bases between the germline ends. Germline loops: CDR1 MDHEN, CDR2 SYDVKM. This CDR3 has 15 amino acids. This CDR3 reads CASSSRQFTYYEQYF. The CDR3 DNA reads as TGTGCCAGCAGTTCGCGACAGTTTACCTACTACGAGCAGTACTTC.